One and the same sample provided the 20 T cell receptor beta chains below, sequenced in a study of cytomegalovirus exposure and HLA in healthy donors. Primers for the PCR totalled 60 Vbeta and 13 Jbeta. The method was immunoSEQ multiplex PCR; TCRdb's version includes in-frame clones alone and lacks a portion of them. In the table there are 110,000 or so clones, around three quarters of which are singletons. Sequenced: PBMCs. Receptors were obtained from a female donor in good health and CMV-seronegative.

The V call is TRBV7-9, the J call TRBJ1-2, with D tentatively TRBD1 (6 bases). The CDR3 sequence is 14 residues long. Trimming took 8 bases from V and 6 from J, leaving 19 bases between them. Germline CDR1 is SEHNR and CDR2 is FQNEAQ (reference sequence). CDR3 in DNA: TGTGCCAGCGGGCTGTCTGGGGGCGTCGATGGCTACACCTTC. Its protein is CASGLSGGVDGYTF.

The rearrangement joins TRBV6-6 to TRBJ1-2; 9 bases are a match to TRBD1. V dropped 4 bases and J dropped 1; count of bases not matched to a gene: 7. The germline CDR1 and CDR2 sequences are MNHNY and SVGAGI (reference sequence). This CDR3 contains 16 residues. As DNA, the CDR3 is TGTGCCAGCAGTTCCCCGGGACAGGGAATTAACTATGGCTACACCTTC. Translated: CASSSPGQGINYGYTF.

CDR3 residues: CAWSAGQGSYNEQFF. CDR3 nucleotide sequence: TGTGCCTGGAGTGCGGGACAGGGAAGCTACAATGAGCAGTTCTTC. This chain connects TRBV30 to TRBJ2-1; 9 nucleotides line up with TRBD1. The junction had 4 bases not matched to a gene; V was cut back by 1 base and J by 3 bases. The CDR3 is 15 amino acids. Germline loops: CDR1 GTSNPN, CDR2 SVGIG (reference sequence).

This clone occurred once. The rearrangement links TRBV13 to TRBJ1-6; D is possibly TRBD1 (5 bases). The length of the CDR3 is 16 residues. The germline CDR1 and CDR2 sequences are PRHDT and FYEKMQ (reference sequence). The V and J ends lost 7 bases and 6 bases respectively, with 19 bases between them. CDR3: CASNRRSDSSNSPLHF. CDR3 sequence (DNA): TGTGCCAGCAACAGAAGATCTGACAGCTCTAATTCACCCCTCCACTTT.

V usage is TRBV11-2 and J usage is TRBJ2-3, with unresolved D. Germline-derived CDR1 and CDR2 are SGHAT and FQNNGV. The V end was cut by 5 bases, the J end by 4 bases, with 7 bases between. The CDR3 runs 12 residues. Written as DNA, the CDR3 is TGTGCCAGCAGCCCAGCGTCAGATACGCAGTATTTT. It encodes CASSPASDTQYF.

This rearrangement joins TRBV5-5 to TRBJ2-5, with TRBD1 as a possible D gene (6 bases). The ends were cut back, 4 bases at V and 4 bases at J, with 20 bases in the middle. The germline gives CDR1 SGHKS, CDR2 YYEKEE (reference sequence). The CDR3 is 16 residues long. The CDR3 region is CASSIRQVVGGETQYF. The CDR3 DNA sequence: TGTGCCAGCAGCATTAGACAGGTGGTAGGCGGAGAGACCCAGTACTTC. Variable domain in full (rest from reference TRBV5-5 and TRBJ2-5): DAGVTQSPTHLIKTRGQQVTLRCSPISGHKSVSWYQQVLGQGPQFIFQYYEKEERGRGNFPDRFSARQFPNYSSELNVNALLLGDSALYLCASSIRQVVGGETQYFGPGTRLLVL.

CDR3 in amino acids: CASSFKIHQTSYGYTF. The CDR3 DNA follows: TGCGCCAGCAGCTTCAAGATCCACCAGACTTCCTATGGCTACACCTTC. V is TRBV5-1 and J is TRBJ1-2; D is undetermined. CDR3 length equals 16 residues. Trimming took 2 bases from V and 4 from J, leaving 18 bases between them. Germline CDR1 and CDR2: SGHRS and YFSETQ.

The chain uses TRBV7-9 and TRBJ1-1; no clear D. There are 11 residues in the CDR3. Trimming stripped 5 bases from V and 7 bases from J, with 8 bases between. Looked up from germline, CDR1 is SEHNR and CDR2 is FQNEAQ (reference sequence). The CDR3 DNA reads TGTGCCAGCAGCCCCGGCGGTGAAGCTTTCTTT. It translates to CASSPGGEAFF. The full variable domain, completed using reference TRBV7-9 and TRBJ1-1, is DTGVSQNPRHKITKRGQNVTFRCDPISEHNRLYWYRQTLGQGPEFLTYFQNEAQLEKSRLLSDRFSAERPKGSFSTLEIQRTEQGDSAMYLCASSPGGEAFFGQGTRLTVV.

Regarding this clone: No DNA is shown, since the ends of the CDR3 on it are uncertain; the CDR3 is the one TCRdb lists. CDR3 sequence: CTVAGRVGLGNTF. This sequence joins TRBV29-1 and TRBJ1-2; no DNA check was done on the table's D call, TRBD1. The germline gives CDR1 SQVTM, CDR2 ANQGSEA. A total of 13 residues make up the CDR3, ends included.

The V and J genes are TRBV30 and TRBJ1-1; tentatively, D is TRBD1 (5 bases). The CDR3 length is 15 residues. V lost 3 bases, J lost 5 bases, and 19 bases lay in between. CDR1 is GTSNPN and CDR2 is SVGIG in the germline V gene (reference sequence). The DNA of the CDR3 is TGTGCCTGGAGCCGTGGGGCTTCAGGGATGACTGAAGCTTTCTTT. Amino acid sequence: CAWSRGASGMTEAFF. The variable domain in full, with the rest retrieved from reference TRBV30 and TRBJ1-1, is SQTIHQWPATLVQPVGSPLSLECTVEGTSNPNLYWYRQAAGRGLQLLFYSVGIGQISSEVPQNLSASRPQDRQFILSSKKLLLSDSGFYLCAWSRGASGMTEAFFGQGTRLTVV.

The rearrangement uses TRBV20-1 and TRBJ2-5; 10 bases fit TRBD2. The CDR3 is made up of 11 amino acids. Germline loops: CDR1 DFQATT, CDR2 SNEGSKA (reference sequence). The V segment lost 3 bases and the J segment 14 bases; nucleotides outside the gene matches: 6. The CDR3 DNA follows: TGCAGTGCTAGGATCCTAGCGGGGGTCTACTTC. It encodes CSARILAGVYF.

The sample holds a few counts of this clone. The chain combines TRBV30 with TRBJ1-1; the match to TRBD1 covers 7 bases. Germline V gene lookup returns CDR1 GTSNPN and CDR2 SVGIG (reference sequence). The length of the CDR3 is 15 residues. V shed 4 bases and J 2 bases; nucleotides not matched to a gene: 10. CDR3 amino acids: CAWNRGGDPNTEAFF. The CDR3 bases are TGTGCCTGGAATCGAGGGGGCGACCCTAACACTGAAGCTTTCTTT. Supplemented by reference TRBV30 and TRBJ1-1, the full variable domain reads SQTIHQWPATLVQPVGSPLSLECTVEGTSNPNLYWYRQAAGRGLQLLFYSVGIGQISSEVPQNLSASRPQDRQFILSSKKLLLSDSGFYLCAWNRGGDPNTEAFFGQGTRLTVV.

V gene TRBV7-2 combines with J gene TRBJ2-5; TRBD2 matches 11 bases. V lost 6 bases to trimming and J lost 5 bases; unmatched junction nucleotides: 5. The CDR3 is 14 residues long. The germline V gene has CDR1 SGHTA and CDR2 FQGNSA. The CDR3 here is CASSVAGGSETQYF. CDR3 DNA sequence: TGTGCCAGCAGTGTAGCGGGGGGGAGCGAGACCCAGTACTTC.

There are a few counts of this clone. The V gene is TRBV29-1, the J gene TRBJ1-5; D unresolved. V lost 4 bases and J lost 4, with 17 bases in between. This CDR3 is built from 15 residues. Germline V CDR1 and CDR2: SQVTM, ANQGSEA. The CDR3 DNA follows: TGCAGCGTTGCCGACGGGATCCTGGGGAATCAGCCCCAGCATTTT. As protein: CSVADGILGNQPQHF.

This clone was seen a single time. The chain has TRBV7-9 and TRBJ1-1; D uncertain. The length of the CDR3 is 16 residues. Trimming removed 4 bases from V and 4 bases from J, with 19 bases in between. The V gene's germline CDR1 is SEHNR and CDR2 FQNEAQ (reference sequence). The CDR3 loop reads CASSYARTHGSTEAFF. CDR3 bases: TGTGCCAGCAGCTACGCTCGCACCCATGGGAGCACTGAAGCTTTCTTT.

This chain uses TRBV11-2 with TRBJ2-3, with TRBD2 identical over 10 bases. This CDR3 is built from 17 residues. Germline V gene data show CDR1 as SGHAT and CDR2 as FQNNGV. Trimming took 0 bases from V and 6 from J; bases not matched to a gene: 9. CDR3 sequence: CASSLDSASGGADTQYF. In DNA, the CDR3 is TGTGCCAGCAGCTTAGATTCCGCCAGCGGGGGGGCCGATACGCAGTATTTT.

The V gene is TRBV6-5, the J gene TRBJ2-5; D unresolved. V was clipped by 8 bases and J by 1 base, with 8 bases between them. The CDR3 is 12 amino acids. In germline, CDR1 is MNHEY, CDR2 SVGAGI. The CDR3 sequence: CASGPTQETQYF. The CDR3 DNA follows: TGTGCCAGCGGGCCGACCCAAGAGACCCAGTACTTC.

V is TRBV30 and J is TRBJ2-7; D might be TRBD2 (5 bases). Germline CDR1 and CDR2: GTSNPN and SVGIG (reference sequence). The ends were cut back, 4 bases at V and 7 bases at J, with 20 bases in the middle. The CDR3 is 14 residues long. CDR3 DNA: TGTGCCTGGAAGTTTGCGTCGGGGTTTGGAGAGCAGTACTTC. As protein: CAWKFASGFGEQYF.

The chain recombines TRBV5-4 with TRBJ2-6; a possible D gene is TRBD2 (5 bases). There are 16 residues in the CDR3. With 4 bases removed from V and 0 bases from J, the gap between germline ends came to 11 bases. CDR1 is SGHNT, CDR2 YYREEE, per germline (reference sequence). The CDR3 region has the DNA TGTGCCAGCAGCCTGGACTTTAACTCTGGGGCCAACGTCCTGACTTTC. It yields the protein CASSLDFNSGANVLTF.

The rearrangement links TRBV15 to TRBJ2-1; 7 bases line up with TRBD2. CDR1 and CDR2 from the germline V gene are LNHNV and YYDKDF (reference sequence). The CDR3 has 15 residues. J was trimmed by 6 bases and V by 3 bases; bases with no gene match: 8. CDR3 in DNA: TGTGCCACCAGCAGTTGGAATCCGGGGGGCAATGAGCAGTTCTTC. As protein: CATSSWNPGGNEQFF. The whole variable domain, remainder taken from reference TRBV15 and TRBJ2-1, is DAMVIQNPRYQVTQFGKPVTLSCSQTLNHNVMYWYQQKSSQAPKLLFHYYDKDFNNEADTPDNFQSRRPNTSFCFLDIRSPGLGDTAMYLCATSSWNPGGNEQFFGPGTRLTVL.